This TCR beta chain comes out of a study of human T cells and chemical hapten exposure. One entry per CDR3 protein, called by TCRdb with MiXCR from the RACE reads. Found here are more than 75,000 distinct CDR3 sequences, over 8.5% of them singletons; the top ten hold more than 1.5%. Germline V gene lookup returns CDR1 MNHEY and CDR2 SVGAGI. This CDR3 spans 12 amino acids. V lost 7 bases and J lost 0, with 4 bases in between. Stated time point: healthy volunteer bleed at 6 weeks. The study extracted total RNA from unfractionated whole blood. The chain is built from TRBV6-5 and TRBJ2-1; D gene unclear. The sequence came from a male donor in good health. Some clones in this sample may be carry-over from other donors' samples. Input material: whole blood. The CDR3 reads CASTASYNEQFF. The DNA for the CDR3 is TGTGCCAGCACCGCCTCCTACAATGAGCAGTTCTTC.